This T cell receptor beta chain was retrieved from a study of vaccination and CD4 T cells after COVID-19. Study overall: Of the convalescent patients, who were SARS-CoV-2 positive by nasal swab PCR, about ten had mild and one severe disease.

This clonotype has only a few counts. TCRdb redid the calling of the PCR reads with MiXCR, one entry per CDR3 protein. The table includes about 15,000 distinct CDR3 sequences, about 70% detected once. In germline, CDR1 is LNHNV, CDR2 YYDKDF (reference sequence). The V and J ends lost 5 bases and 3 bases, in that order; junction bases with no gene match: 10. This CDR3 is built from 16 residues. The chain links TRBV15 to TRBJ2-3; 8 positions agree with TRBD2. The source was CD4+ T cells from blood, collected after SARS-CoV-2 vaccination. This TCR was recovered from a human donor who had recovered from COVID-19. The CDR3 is CATSLPGSGITDTQYF. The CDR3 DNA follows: TGTGCCACCAGCCTGCCGGGTAGCGGGATAACAGATACGCAGTATTTT.